Listed here are 5 T cell receptor beta chains from one sample, sequenced in a study of T cells in Graves' hyperthyroidism and ophthalmopathy. Amplified TCR beta CDR3 regions came from RNA transcripts. TCR CDR3 regions were first amplified by RT-PCR with HTBI primers. Each CDR3 protein gets one entry after TCRdb re-called the multiplex PCR reads with MiXCR. The repertoire holds fewer than 400,000 distinct CDR3 sequences, with over 12% as singletons. The sample comprised blood. These receptors were taken from a man between 50 and 59 years old with Graves' ophthalmopathy.

This clonotype was observed at least ten times. The rearrangement links TRBV10-3 to TRBJ1-2; no clear D gene. This CDR3 is 16 amino acids long. CDR1 is ENHRY and CDR2 is SYGVKD in the germline V gene. V was clipped by 0 bases and J by 4 bases, with 15 bases between them. The DNA of the CDR3 is TGTGCCATCAGTGAGTCGCCGGGTAAAGGGTTCTATGGCTACACCTTC. It translates to CAISESPGKGFYGYTF.

This chain uses TRBV9 with TRBJ1-1; 12 nucleotides match TRBD1. V lost 4 bases and J lost 0; bases outside the gene matches: 4. Germline V lookup: CDR1 SGDLS, CDR2 YYNGEE. The CDR3 contains 16 residues. Here the CDR3 DNA reads TGTGCCAGCAGCCCTGGGACAGGGGGCATGAACACTGAAGCTTTCTTT. It is translated as CASSPGTGGMNTEAFF.

The chain is built from TRBV2 and TRBJ2-5; TRBD2 matches at 8 bases. The CDR3 contains 17 residues. Germline CDR1 reads SNHLY; CDR2 reads FYNNEI. V was clipped by 3 bases and J by 2 bases; unmatched bases: 11. The CDR3 sequence is CASSEGFRGGRQETQYF. CDR3 bases: TGTGCCAGCAGTGAGGGTTTTCGGGGGGGGAGACAAGAGACCCAGTACTTC. The full variable domain, completed using reference TRBV2 and TRBJ2-5, is EPEVTQTPSHQVTQMGQEVILRCVPISNHLYFYWYRQILGQKVEFLVSFYNNEISEKSEIFDDQFSVERPDGSNFTLKIRSTKLEDSAMYFCASSEGFRGGRQETQYFGPGTRLLVL.

The table lists this clonotype with a few counts. The rearrangement links TRBV4-1 to TRBJ1-6; D is unresolved. The CDR3 runs to 16 residues. From germline, CDR1 is MGHRA and CDR2 YSYEKL. The V end was cut by 5 bases, the J end by 10 bases, with 21 bases between. The DNA for the CDR3 is TGCGCCAGCAGCTCCCCGCCGGTGGAACGAGGGTCACCCCTCCACTTT. This gives the protein CASSSPPVERGSPLHF.

In its sample, this clonotype was seen a few times. The chain couples TRBV29-1 to TRBJ2-7; D is ambiguous. This CDR3 has 12 residues. CDR1 SQVTM and CDR2 ANQGSEA come from the germline V gene. Trimming cost V 4 bases and J 1 base, with 8 bases left between them. The CDR3 DNA is TGCAGCGTTGTAGGTCCATCCTACGAGCAGTACTTC. This translates into CSVVGPSYEQYF.